The 7 T cell receptor beta chains reported below all come from one sample, sequenced in a study of T cell responses to AZD1222 COVID-19 vaccine. The repertoire was sequenced with immunoSEQ multiplex PCR; TCRdb's copy has only in-frame clones and lacks some. The sample carries 80,000 or so clones, roughly nine tenths recorded once. The material sequenced was peripheral blood, taken 28 days after the second AZD1222 dose. The receptors derive from an adult who received the AZD1222 COVID-19 vaccine.

CDR3 in amino acids: CATSPRGTRESGNTIYF. CDR3 nucleotides: TGTGCCACCAGCCCTCGGGGGACAAGAGAATCTGGAAACACCATATATTTT. This chain connects TRBV15 to TRBJ1-3; possibly TRBD1 for D (6 bases). CDR3 length: 17 amino acids. Trimming stripped 5 bases from V and 1 base from J, with 18 bases between. CDR1 is LNHNV and CDR2 is YYDKDF in the germline V gene (reference sequence).

The chain links TRBV12-3 or TRBV12-4 to TRBJ2-5; D is uncertain. V lost 7 bases and J lost 4, with 7 bases in between. The CDR3 has 11 amino acids. CDR3 in DNA: TGTGCCAGCACCTTGGGAGAGACCCAGTACTTC. Its protein is CASTLGETQYF.

The chain recombines TRBV4-1 with TRBJ1-2; the match to TRBD1 covers 8 bases. Germline V gene sequence: CDR1 MGHRA, CDR2 YSYEKL. V was pared by 5 bases and J by 7 bases, with 9 bases of the junction left unmatched. This CDR3 is 14 amino acids long. The CDR3 DNA reads as TGCGCCAGCAGCGAGACAGGGGCCGTCGGTGGCTACACCTTC. It specifies CASSETGAVGGYTF.

The rearrangement joins TRBV27 to TRBJ2-3; 9 bases agree with TRBD2. CDR3 length: 17 amino acids. Germline V gene data show CDR1 as MNHEY and CDR2 as SMNVEV (reference sequence). Losses at the gene ends were 3 bases for V and 2 bases for J; bases not matched to a gene: 9. CDR3 sequence reads: CASSFHVTSGYTDTQYF. As DNA, the CDR3 is TGTGCCAGCAGTTTCCACGTGACTAGCGGCTACACAGATACGCAGTATTTT.

The genes are TRBV20-1 and TRBJ2-7; TRBD2 is a possible D gene (5 bases). In germline, CDR1 is DFQATT, CDR2 SNEGSKA (reference sequence). The CDR3 spans 11 residues. The V end was cut by 6 bases, the J end by 0 bases, with 6 bases between. CDR3 amino acids: CSAGSSYEQYF. In DNA form, the CDR3 reads TGCAGTGCGGGGAGCTCCTACGAGCAGTACTTC.

The V call is TRBV28, the J call TRBJ2-5; 8 positions match TRBD1. Germline CDR1 MDHEN, CDR2 SYDVKM. The V gene end was trimmed by 6 bases and the J gene end by 4 bases; junction bases not matched to a gene: 1. This CDR3 contains 12 residues. This CDR3 reads CASSGQGETQYF. The CDR3 region has the DNA TGTGCCAGCAGCGGACAGGGAGAGACCCAGTACTTC.

This clone showed up just once. The chain joins TRBV6-6 to TRBJ1-1, with D unresolved. Germline-derived CDR1 and CDR2 are MNHNY and SVGAGI (reference sequence). Trimming stripped 7 bases from V and 2 bases from J, with 5 bases between. The CDR3 consists of 11 residues. CDR3 sequence reads: CASIGNTEAFF. CDR3 DNA: TGTGCCAGCATAGGAAACACTGAAGCTTTCTTT.